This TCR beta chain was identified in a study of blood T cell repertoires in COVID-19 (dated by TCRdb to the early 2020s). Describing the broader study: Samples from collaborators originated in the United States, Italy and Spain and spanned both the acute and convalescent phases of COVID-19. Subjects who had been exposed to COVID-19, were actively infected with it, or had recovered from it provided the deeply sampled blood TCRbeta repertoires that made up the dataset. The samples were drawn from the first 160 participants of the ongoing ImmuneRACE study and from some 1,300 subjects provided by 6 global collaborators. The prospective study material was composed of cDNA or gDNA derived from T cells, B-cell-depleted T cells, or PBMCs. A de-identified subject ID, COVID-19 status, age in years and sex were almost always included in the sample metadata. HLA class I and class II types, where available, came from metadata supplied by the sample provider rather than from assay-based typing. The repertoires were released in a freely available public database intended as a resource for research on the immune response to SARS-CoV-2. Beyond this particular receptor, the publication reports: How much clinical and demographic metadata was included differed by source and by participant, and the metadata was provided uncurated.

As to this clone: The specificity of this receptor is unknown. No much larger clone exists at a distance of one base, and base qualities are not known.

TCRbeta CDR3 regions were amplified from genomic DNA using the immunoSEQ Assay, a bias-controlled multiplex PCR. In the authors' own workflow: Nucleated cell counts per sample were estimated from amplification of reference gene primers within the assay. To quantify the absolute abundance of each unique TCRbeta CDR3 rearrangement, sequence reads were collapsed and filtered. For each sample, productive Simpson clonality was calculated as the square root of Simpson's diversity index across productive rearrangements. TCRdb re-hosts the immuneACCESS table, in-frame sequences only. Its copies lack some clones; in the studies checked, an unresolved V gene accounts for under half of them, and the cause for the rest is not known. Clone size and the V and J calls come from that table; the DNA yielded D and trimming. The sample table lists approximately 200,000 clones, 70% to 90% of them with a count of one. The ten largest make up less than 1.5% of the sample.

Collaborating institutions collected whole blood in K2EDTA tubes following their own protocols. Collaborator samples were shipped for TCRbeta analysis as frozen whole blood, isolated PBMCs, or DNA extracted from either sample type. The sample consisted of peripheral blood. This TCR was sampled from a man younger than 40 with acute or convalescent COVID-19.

The DNA is TGTGCCAGTAGTATGTGGGGGCGAGGGGGCGATTATCAGCCCCAGCATTTT. Translated, this gives CASSMWGRGGDYQPQHF. Rearrangement joined TRBV19 to TRBJ1-5; 7 bases in the junction line up with TRBD1. The CDR3, from cysteine to phenylalanine, totals 17 residues. The only DNA kept is the CDR3, 51 bases in frame from the first base. V ends up 3 bases short and J 5 bases short, with an unmatched junction base count of 13. Based on the germline V gene (reference sequence), the CDR1 and CDR2 sequences are LNHDA and SQIVND. Beyond the CDR3, the reference TRBV19 and TRBJ1-5 genes provide the residues; the full variable domain reads: DGGITQSPKYLFRKEGQNVTLSCEQNLNHDAMYWYRQDPGQGLRLIYYSQIVNDFQKGDIAEGYSVSREKKESFPLTVTSAQKNPTAFYLCASSMWGRGGDYQPQHFGDGTRLSIL.